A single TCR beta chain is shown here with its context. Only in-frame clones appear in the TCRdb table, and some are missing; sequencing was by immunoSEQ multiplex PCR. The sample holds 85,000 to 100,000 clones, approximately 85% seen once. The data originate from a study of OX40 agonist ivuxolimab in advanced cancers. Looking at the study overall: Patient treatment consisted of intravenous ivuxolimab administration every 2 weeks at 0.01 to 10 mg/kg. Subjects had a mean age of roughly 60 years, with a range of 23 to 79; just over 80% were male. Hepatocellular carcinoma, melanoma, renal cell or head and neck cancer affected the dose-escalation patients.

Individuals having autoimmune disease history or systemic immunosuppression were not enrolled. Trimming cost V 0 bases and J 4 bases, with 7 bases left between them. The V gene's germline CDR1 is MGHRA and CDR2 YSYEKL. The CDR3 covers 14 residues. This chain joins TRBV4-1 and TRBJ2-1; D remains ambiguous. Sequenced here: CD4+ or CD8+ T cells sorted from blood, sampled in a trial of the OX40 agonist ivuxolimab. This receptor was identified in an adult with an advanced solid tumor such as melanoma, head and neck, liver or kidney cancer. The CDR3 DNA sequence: TGCGCCAGCAGCCAAGATCCTATTTACAATGAGCAGTTCTTC. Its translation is CASSQDPIYNEQFF.